A selection of T cell receptor beta chains follows, all from one sample in a study of T cells after yellow fever vaccination. TCRdb reprocessed the 5' RACE reads via MiXCR and lists one record per CDR3 protein. Of approximately 300,000 distinct CDR3 sequences listed, around 7% are singletons. Here the sequenced sample was PBMCs, taken more than 40 days after the first yellow fever vaccination. Source of these receptors: a man aged 18 to 30 who received the YFV17D yellow fever vaccine. Each CDR3 is given with its conserved first and last residue. The D gene is left open where the match is weak. Not every row has a clone size; where given, it reads once, few, many or a size class.

clone size,J gene,D gene,V gene,CDR3 DNA,CDR3 protein
.,TRBJ2-3,.,TRBV21-1,TGTGCCAGCAGCAAAAGGCCACTACCAACTAGCACAGATACGCAGTATTTT,CASSKRPLPTSTDTQYF
.,TRBJ1-2,TRBD1,TRBV30,TGTGCCTGGAGCCCGGGACAGCGAGGCTACACCTTC,CAWSPGQRGYTF
.,TRBJ2-1,TRBD2,TRBV12-3/TRBV12-4,TGTGCCAGCAGTTTAAGGGGCGGGGGGGCCATTGAGCAGTTCTTC,CASSLRGGGAIEQFF
few,TRBJ1-2,.,TRBV6-1,TGTGCCAGCAGTGAACAGGGCCCCTATGGCTACACCTTC,CASSEQGPYGYTF
many,TRBJ2-1,TRBD2,TRBV6-1,TGTGCCAGCAGTGAGGGGGGGTCCTACAATGAGCAGTTCTTC,CASSEGGSYNEQFF
.,TRBJ2-1,TRBD2,TRBV29-1,TGCAGCGTTGAGGTATTGCTAGCGGGGTTCAATGAGCAGTTCTTC,CSVEVLLAGFNEQFF
few,TRBJ2-2,.,TRBV2,TGTACCTGCTGCCCTCTCCCTTCCGGACAGCCGAACACCGGGGAGCTGTTTTTT,CTCCPLPSGQPNTGELFF
few,TRBJ1-1,.,TRBV10-1,TGCGCCAGCAGTACTACTACCGGGGCGAACACTGAAGCTTTCTTT,CASSTTTGANTEAFF
.,TRBJ2-7,.,TRBV30,TGTGCCTGGAAGGCCGTAGGGGACGAGCAGTACTTC,CAWKAVGDEQYF
few,TRBJ1-5,.,TRBV21-1,TGTGCCAGCAGCAAGGAAAACCGGGAGGAGGATCAGCCCCAGCATTTT,CASSKENREEDQPQHF
.,TRBJ1-2,.,TRBV12-3/TRBV12-4,TGTGCCAGCAGTTTCCGGGGGCGCAAGGGCTACACCTTC,CASSFRGRKGYTF
.,TRBJ2-4,.,TRBV5-6,TGTGCCAGCAGGCGTTACAGGGTTGGAAACATTCAGTACTTC,CASRRYRVGNIQYF
.,TRBJ2-2,TRBD2,TRBV6-2/TRBV6-3,TGTGCCAGCACCTCCCAGTTGGGGGGGAGCACCGGGGAGCTGTTTTTT,CASTSQLGGSTGELFF
.,TRBJ2-6,.,TRBV5-1,TGCGCCAGCAGCTTCAGGGGAGCAGGACTCTCTGGGGCCAACGTCCTGACTTTC,CASSFRGAGLSGANVLTF
.,TRBJ2-7,.,TRBV27,TGTGCCAGCAGGTCTTATAAGGCAGGAGGCCAATTAACAGATACAACCTCCTACGAGCAGTACTTC,CASRSYKAGGQLTDTTSYEQYF
many,TRBJ2-6,.,TRBV5-1,TGCGCCAGCAGCTCAAACATAACTGGGGCCAACGTCCTGACTTTC,CASSSNITGANVLTF
few,TRBJ1-5,.,TRBV15,TGTGCCACCAGCAGAGATAAGGGCCAGCCCCAGCATTTT,CATSRDKGQPQHF
many,TRBJ1-6,TRBD1,TRBV5-1,TGCGCCAGCAGCTCGGGACAGGGTAATTCACCCCTCCACTTT,CASSSGQGNSPLHF
.,TRBJ2-7,TRBD1,TRBV3-1,TGTGCCAGCAGAGGACAGGCAACCTACGAGCAGTACTTC,CASRGQATYEQYF
few,TRBJ2-1,.,TRBV6-6,TGTGCCAGCACACCTTATAGGGGGAATGAGCAGTTCTTC,CASTPYRGNEQFF
.,TRBJ1-2,TRBD1,TRBV19,TGTGCCAGTGTACCACCGGGACAGGGCGACTATGGCTACACCTTC,CASVPPGQGDYGYTF
.,TRBJ1-2,TRBD1,TRBV3-1,TGTGCCAGCAGCCCAGGGGACAGCCTCTATGGCTACACCTTC,CASSPGDSLYGYTF
many,TRBJ2-3,.,TRBV7-2,TGTGCAAGCAGGGCAGGGGGCACAGATACGCAGTATTTT,CASRAGGTDTQYF
many,TRBJ2-2,.,TRBV7-9,TGTGCCAGCAGCCCAGTCGGGCGAGCGAACACCGGGGAGCTGTTTTTT,CASSPVGRANTGELFF
few,TRBJ2-1,TRBD2,TRBV6-4,TGTGCCAGCAGTGTTCTAGCGGGGGGGAGCAATGAGCAGTTCTTC,CASSVLAGGSNEQFF
.,TRBJ2-5,.,TRBV5-1,TGCGCCAGCAGGTCGGACGGGTACCAAGAGACCCAGTACTTC,CASRSDGYQETQYF
many,TRBJ2-5,TRBD2,TRBV5-1,TGCGCCAGCAGCTTCTCGGTAGCGGGGGCTCAAGAGACCCAGTACTTC,CASSFSVAGAQETQYF
few,TRBJ2-2,.,TRBV10-3,TGTGCCATCAGTGACAACTACCCTTCCACCGGGGAGCTGTTTTTT,CAISDNYPSTGELFF
.,TRBJ1-5,.,TRBV20-1,TGCAGTGCCACGGGACAACATAGCAATCAGCCCCAGCATTTT,CSATGQHSNQPQHF
.,TRBJ1-4,.,TRBV4-3,TGCGCCAGCAGCCAAGGCAATGGTCAGGGCCCCCGAAAACTGTTTTTT,CASSQGNGQGPRKLFF
.,TRBJ2-1,TRBD2,TRBV24-1,TGTGCCACCAGTGATTTTACTAGCGGGGGGGCCGATGAGCAGTTCTTC,CATSDFTSGGADEQFF
.,TRBJ1-3,.,TRBV6-5,TGTGCCAGCACCGTGGTTTTCGGAAACACCATATATTTT,CASTVVFGNTIYF
.,TRBJ2-2,.,TRBV7-2,TGTGCCAGCAGCCCCCCTGGGGGGCGGGGAACCGGGGAGCTGTTTTTT,CASSPPGGRGTGELFF
.,TRBJ1-1,TRBD1,TRBV20-1,TGCAGTGCTAAGGCCGGACAGGGTAAGATTGAAGCTTTCTTT,CSAKAGQGKIEAFF
many,TRBJ2-7,TRBD2,TRBV20-1,TGCAGTGTCCCACTAGCGGGCGCCGCCTACGAGCAGTACTTC,CSVPLAGAAYEQYF
.,TRBJ2-2,.,TRBV6-1,TGTGCCAGCAGTCCGACCCTTGGCACCGGGGAGCTGTTTTTT,CASSPTLGTGELFF
few,TRBJ1-5,.,TRBV12-3/TRBV12-4,TGTGCCAGCGGGGGGGCAGGGGTCGCCAATCAGCCCCAGCATTTT,CASGGAGVANQPQHF
many,TRBJ2-2,.,TRBV5-1,TGCGCCAGCTTCGCGGGCATGAACACCGGGGAGCTGTTTTTT,CASFAGMNTGELFF
many,TRBJ2-3,TRBD1,TRBV4-1,TGCGCCAGCAGCCCGGGACAGCTCTCAGATACGCAGTATTTT,CASSPGQLSDTQYF
many,TRBJ2-3,TRBD2,TRBV24-1,TGTGCCACCAGTGCAGGACTAGCGGGGGGCTCCTACACAGATACGCAGTATTTT,CATSAGLAGGSYTDTQYF
many,TRBJ2-7,TRBD2,TRBV7-2,TGTGCCAGCAGCCCCCGCGGGACTAGCGGCCCCTACGAGCAGTACTTC,CASSPRGTSGPYEQYF
once,TRBJ1-5,.,TRBV6-1,TGTGCCAGCAGCCGGAGAGAGGGTCAGCCCCAGCATTTT,CASSRREGQPQHF
.,TRBJ2-1,TRBD2,TRBV6-2/TRBV6-3,TGTGCCAGCAGAAAGACTAGCCGCCTACCCCATGAGCAGTTCTTC,CASRKTSRLPHEQFF
.,TRBJ2-4,.,TRBV6-1,TGTGCCAGCAGTGCAGGCGGGACAAGGGCCCCTGTTCAGTACTTC,CASSAGGTRAPVQYF
.,TRBJ2-6,.,TRBV29-1,TGCAGCGTTGAAGAGGACAGATACTACTCTGGGGCCAACGTCCTGACTTTC,CSVEEDRYYSGANVLTF
.,TRBJ1-5,TRBD1,TRBV5-1,TGCGCCAGCAGCTGGGGGACAGATAGCAATCAGCCCCAGCATTTT,CASSWGTDSNQPQHF
few,TRBJ1-1,TRBD1,TRBV4-1,TGCGCCAGCAGCCCCAGGGGGCTCACTGAAGCTTTCTTT,CASSPRGLTEAFF
many,TRBJ2-1,.,TRBV6-5,TGTGCCAGCAGTTACGTTCGCTCCCCCGGACCCTACAATGAGCAGTTCTTC,CASSYVRSPGPYNEQFF
few,TRBJ2-5,TRBD1,TRBV7-2,TGTGCCAGCAGCCCCCGACAGGGGGGAGAGACCCAGTACTTC,CASSPRQGGETQYF
.,TRBJ1-6,.,TRBV7-2,TGTGCCAGCAGCTTAGATCGCGGCAGAGATAATTCACCCCTCCACTTT,CASSLDRGRDNSPLHF
many,TRBJ2-5,.,TRBV5-1,TGCGCCAGCAGCCCAGGCTCCGCGGAGACCCAGTACTTC,CASSPGSAETQYF
few,TRBJ1-5,.,TRBV7-2,TGTGCCAGCAGCTTAGTGTCAGGGAACCATCAGCCCCAGCATTTT,CASSLVSGNHQPQHF
.,TRBJ2-3,.,TRBV4-3,TGCGCCAGAACGGTAGCGGCTAGCACAGATACGCAGTATTTT,CARTVAASTDTQYF
.,TRBJ2-5,.,TRBV20-1,TGCAGTGCTAGAGTAGCAGCCCAAGAGACCCAGTACTTC,CSARVAAQETQYF
many,TRBJ2-1,.,TRBV5-1,TGCGCCAGCAGCTTGGTTCTAACCTCTTACAATGAGCAGTTCTTC,CASSLVLTSYNEQFF
.,TRBJ2-1,.,TRBV10-3,TGTGCCATCAGTGGAAGGGCAGCCGCGGGGAATGAGCAGTTCTTC,CAISGRAAAGNEQFF
.,TRBJ2-4,.,TRBV7-2,TGTGCCAGCAGCTCCGTTAATGACAGACCGGACTTC,CASSSVNDRPDF